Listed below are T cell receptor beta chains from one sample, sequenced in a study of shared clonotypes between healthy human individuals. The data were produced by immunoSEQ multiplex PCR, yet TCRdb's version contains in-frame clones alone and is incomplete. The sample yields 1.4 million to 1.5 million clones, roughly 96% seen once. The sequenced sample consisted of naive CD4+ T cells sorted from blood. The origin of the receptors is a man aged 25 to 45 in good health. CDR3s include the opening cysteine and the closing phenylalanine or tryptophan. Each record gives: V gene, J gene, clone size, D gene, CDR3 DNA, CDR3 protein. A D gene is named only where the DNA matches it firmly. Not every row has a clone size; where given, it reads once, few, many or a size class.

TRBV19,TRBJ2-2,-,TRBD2,TGTGCCAGTAGTCATGCCCCACTAGCGGGAGGGAACACCGGGGAGCTGTTTTTT,CASSHAPLAGGNTGELFF
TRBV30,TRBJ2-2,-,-,TGTGCCTGGAGTTTGATTAGCGGCCCCACCGGGGAGCTGTTTTTT,CAWSLISGPTGELFF
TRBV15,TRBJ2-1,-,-,TGTGCCACCAGCAGAGATTTCCAGCGGAGGGGGGAGCAGTTCTTC,CATSRDFQRRGEQFF
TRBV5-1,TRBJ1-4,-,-,TGCGCCAGCAGCTTGGTAGGGGTCGGCGAAAAACTGTTTTTT,CASSLVGVGEKLFF
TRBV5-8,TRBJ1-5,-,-,TGTGCCAGCAGCCCACAGGTAAATCAGCCCCAGCATTTT,CASSPQVNQPQHF
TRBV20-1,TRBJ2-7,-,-,TGCAGTGCTAGTTCGGACTACGAGCAGTACTTC,CSASSDYEQYF
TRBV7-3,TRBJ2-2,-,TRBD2,TGTGCCAGCAGCTTTACTGGGACTAGCGGAGGACTTAACACCGGGGAGCTGTTTTTT,CASSFTGTSGGLNTGELFF
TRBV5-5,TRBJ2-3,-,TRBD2,TGTGCCAGCAGCTTGCGCCCGGCGGGAGGGGTAGATACGCAGTATTTT,CASSLRPAGGVDTQYF
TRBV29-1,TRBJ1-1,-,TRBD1,TGCAGCGCCCTATCTTGGGGGACAGGGTTCTTGAACACTGAAGCTTTCTTT,CSALSWGTGFLNTEAFF
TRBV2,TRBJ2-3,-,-,TGTGCCAGCAGTGAAGGTTGGAGGACAGATACGCAGTATTTT,CASSEGWRTDTQYF
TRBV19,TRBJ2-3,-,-,TGTGCCAGTAGTATAGATGGAGGGGTGACAGATACGCAGTATTTT,CASSIDGGVTDTQYF
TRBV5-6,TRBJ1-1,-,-,TGTGCCAGCAGCTTGATCGGGATGAACACTGAAGCTTTCTTT,CASSLIGMNTEAFF
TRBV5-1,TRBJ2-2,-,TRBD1,TGCGCCAGCAGCCTCGGGACAGTTGTCACCGGGGAGCTGTTTTTT,CASSLGTVVTGELFF
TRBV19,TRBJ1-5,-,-,TGTGCCAGTAGTATAGATTCCCCTGCCAATCAGCCCCAGCATTTT,CASSIDSPANQPQHF
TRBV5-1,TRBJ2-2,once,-,TGCGCCAGCAGCTTGAGGCTAGCGAGCACCGGGGAGCTGTTTTTT,CASSLRLASTGELFF
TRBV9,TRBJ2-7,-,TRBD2,TGTGCCAGCAGCGTAGTCCGGCTAGCGGGTCTAACCTACGAGCAGTACTTC,CASSVVRLAGLTYEQYF
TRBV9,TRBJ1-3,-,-,TGTGCCAGCAGCAGCCAAGGGTCTGGAAACACCATATATTTT,CASSSQGSGNTIYF
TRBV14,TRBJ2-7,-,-,TGTGCCAGCAGCCACCACGGACTCTCATACGAGCAGTACTTC,CASSHHGLSYEQYF
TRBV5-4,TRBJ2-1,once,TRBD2,TGTGCCAGCAGCTTGACTCGGACTAGCGGGAACAATGAGCAGTTCTTC,CASSLTRTSGNNEQFF
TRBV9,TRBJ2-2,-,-,TGTGCCAGCAGTCACGTAGCGAACACCGGGGAGCTGTTTTTT,CASSHVANTGELFF
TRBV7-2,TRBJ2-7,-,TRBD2,TGTGCCAGCAGCTTGCCCGGACTAGCAGCCTACGAGCAGTACTTC,CASSLPGLAAYEQYF
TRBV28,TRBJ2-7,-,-,TGTGCCAGCAGCGCAGGATTCTTCGAGCAGTACTTC,CASSAGFFEQYF
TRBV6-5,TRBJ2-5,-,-,TGTGCCAGCAGTTACCGGGGGCAAGAGACCCAGTACTTC,CASSYRGQETQYF
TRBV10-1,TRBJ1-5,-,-,TGCGCCAGTTCGACAGGCAATCAGCCCCAGCATTTT,CASSTGNQPQHF
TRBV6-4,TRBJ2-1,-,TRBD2,TGTGCCAGCTCCCGAACCCGGCTAGCGGGGGGGAATGAGCAGTTCTTC,CASSRTRLAGGNEQFF
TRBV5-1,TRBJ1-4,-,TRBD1,TGCGCCAGCAGCTTGGAGCTGGGAGGGGGCTATGAAAAACTGTTTTTT,CASSLELGGGYEKLFF
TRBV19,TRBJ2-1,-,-,TGTGCCAGTAGTTCTCTTAACCCCTACAATGAGCAGTTCTTC,CASSSLNPYNEQFF